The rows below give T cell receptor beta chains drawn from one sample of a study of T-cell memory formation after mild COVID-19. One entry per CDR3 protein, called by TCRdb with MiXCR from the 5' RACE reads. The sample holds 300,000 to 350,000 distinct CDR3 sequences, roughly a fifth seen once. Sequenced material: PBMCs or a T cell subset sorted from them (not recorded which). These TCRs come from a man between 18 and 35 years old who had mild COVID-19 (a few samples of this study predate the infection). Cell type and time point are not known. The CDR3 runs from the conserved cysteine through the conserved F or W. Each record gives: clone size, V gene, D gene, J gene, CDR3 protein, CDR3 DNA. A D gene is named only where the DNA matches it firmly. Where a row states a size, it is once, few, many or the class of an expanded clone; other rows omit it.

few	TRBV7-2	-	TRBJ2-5	CASSDGTVGETQYF	TGTGCCAGCAGCGATGGGACGGTGGGGGAGACCCAGTACTTC
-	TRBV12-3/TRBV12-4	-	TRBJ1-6	CASTGDLNSPLHF	TGTGCCAGCACCGGGGACCTGAATTCACCCCTCCACTTT
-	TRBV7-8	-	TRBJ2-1	CASSPVRGGNYNEQFF	TGTGCCAGCAGCCCAGTCCGAGGGGGGAACTACAATGAGCAGTTCTTC
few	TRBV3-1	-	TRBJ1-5	CASSRGKGGNQPQHF	TGTGCCAGCAGCCGAGGGAAGGGGGGCAATCAGCCCCAGCATTTT
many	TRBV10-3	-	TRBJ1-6	CAISDPTATLIPNSALHF	TGTGCCATCAGTGACCCGACAGCTACCCTAATTCCCAATTCGGCCCTCCACTTT
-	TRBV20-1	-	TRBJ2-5	CSARSRAGEETQYF	TGCAGTGCTAGAAGTCGGGCAGGGGAAGAGACCCAGTACTTC
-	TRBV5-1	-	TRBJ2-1	CASSLGGRPWAGEQFF	TGCGCCAGCAGCTTGGGGGGCAGGCCATGGGCGGGTGAGCAGTTCTTC
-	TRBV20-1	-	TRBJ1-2	CSAWEGLGYTF	TGCAGTGCGTGGGAGGGTCTTGGCTACACCTTC
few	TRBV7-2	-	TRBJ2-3	CASSLAWDTQYF	TGTGCCAGCAGCTTAGCATGGGATACGCAGTATTTT
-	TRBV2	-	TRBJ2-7	CATTGTLTYEQYF	TGTGCCACCACCGGGACACTGACCTACGAGCAGTACTTC
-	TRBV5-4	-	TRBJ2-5	CASSLYVIGRETQYF	TGTGCCAGCAGCTTGTACGTTATTGGGAGGGAGACCCAGTACTTC
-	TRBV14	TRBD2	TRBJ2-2	CASSQVGTSSVGELFF	TGTGCCAGCAGCCAAGTCGGGACTAGTTCGGTCGGGGAGCTGTTTTTT
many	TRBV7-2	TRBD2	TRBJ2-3	CASSRGGASTDTQYF	TGTGCCAGCAGCCGCGGGGGGGCCAGCACAGATACGCAGTATTTT
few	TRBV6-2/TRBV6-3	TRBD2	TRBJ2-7	CASCRPGLADEQYF	TGTGCCAGCTGCAGACCGGGACTAGCGGACGAGCAGTACTTC
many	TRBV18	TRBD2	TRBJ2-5	CASSPRRGAEETQYF	TGTGCCAGCTCCCCGAGGCGGGGGGCCGAAGAGACCCAGTACTTC
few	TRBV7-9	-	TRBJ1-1	CASSPTGQNTEAFF	TGTGCCAGCAGCCCTACGGGACAGAACACTGAAGCTTTCTTT
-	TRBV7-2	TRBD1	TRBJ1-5	CASSLSSVVTGHQPQHF	TGTGCCAGCAGCTTATCATCGGTTGTGACAGGGCACCAGCCCCAGCATTTT
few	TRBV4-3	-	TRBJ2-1	CASSQAMDEQFF	TGCGCCAGCAGCCAAGCGATGGATGAGCAGTTCTTC
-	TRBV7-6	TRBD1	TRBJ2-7	CASSHMGQHSYEQYF	TGTGCCAGCAGCCATATGGGACAGCACTCCTACGAGCAGTACTTC
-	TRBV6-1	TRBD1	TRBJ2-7	CASRTGTGYEQYF	TGTGCCAGCAGGACCGGGACAGGCTACGAGCAGTACTTC